What follows is one T cell receptor beta chain and its context. What it binds is not known. MiXCR was run by TCRdb on the 5' RACE reads, yielding one entry per CDR3 protein. The sample records roughly 72,000 distinct CDR3 sequences, roughly 13% being singletons. The data originate from a study of early T cells in non-severe SARS-CoV-2 infection. As for the study in general: The input, bulk RNA from unsorted whole blood, was sequenced, and chains were unpaired.

Germline values: CDR1 SGHTA, CDR2 FQGNSA. V was trimmed by 2 bases and J by 3 bases, leaving 10 bases between them. The CDR3 totals 15 residues. Broader study findings: VDJdb-based annotation leaned toward anti-spike CD8 responses and missed private and CD4 specificities.

Sequencing input: whole blood. The chain joins TRBV7-2 to TRBJ2-2; no definite D call. The receptor's source is an adult who was a healthcare worker with PCR-confirmed SARS-CoV-2 infection or an uninfected control (not recorded which). CDR3: CASSLLAGHTGELFF. CDR3 nucleotides: TGTGCCAGCAGCTTACTGGCAGGACACACCGGGGAGCTGTTTTTT. The full variable domain, its missing parts supplied by reference TRBV7-2 and TRBJ2-2, is GAGVSQSPSNKVTEKGKDVELRCDPISGHTALYWYRQSLGQGLEFLIYFQGNSAPDKSGLPSDRFSAERTGGSVSTLTIQRTQQEDSAVYLCASSLLAGHTGELFFGEGSRLTVL.